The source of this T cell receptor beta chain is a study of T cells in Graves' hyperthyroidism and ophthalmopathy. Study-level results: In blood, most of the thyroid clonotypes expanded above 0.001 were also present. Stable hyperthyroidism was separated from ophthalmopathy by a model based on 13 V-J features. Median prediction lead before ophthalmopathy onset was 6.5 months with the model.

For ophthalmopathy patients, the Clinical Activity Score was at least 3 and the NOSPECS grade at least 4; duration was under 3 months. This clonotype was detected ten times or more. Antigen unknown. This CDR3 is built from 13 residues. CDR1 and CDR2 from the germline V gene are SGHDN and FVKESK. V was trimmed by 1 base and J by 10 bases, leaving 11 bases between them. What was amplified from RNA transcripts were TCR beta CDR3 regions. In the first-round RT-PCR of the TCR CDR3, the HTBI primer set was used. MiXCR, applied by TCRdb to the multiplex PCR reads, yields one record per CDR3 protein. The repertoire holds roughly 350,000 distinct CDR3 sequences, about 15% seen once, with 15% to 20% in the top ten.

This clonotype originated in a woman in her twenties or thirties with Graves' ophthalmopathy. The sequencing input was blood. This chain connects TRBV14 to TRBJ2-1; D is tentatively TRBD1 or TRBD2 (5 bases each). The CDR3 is CASSQVVWGEQFF. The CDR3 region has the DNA TGTGCCAGCAGCCAAGTTGTGTGGGGGGAGCAGTTCTTC.